Listed here are 24 T cell receptor beta chains from one sample, sequenced in a study of T cell repertoires in cytomegalovirus infection. MiXCR was run by TCRdb on the reads, yielding one entry per CDR3 protein. The profile shows 350,000 to 550,000 distinct CDR3 sequences, around 32% of them singletons. Sequencing used PBMCs. The receptors shown here come from a human donor in good health (CMV status not recorded). Some clones in this sample may be carry-over from other donors' samples.

This clonotype showed up many times. This sequence joins TRBV12-3 or TRBV12-4 and TRBJ1-1, with D possibly being TRBD1 (5 bases). Trimming removed 6 bases at V and 5 bases at J, with 7 bases between. The CDR3 length is 11 residues. CDR3 DNA sequence: TGTGCCAGCAGCCGGGGGACTGAAGCTTTCTTT. It encodes CASSRGTEAFF.

This clonotype appeared many times. The chain carries TRBV7-6 and TRBJ1-2; 11 bases are shared with TRBD1. CDR1 and CDR2 from the germline V gene are SGHVS and FNYEAQ. The J segment lost 6 bases and the V segment lost 5 bases, leaving 5 bases of the junction unmatched. The CDR3 is made up of 14 amino acids. The CDR3 DNA follows: TGTGCCAGCAGCGCCGGACAGGGGGCGGATGGCTACACCTTC. Translating it yields CASSAGQGADGYTF. Drawing the rest from reference TRBV7-6 and TRBJ1-2, the complete variable domain is GAGVSQSPRYKVTKRGQDVALRCDPISGHVSLYWYRQALGQGPEFLTYFNYEAQQDKSGLPNDRFSAERPEGSISTLTIQRTEQRDSAMYRCASSAGQGADGYTFGSGTRLTVV.

Many counts were recorded for this clonotype. This chain joins TRBV7-2 and TRBJ1-1, with 11 bases aligning to TRBD1. The J segment lost 1 base and the V segment lost 7 bases, leaving 8 bases of the junction unmatched. CDR3 length equals 16 residues. CDR1 SGHTA and CDR2 FQGNSA come from the germline V gene. The CDR3 region is CASTTDRGPWNTEAFF. The DNA of the CDR3 is TGTGCCAGCACCACGGACAGGGGGCCTTGGAACACTGAAGCTTTCTTT.

This clonotype was counted a few times. The chain is built from TRBV5-4 and TRBJ1-1; 7 nucleotides agree with TRBD1. With V trimmed by 2 bases and J by 6 bases, 7 bases remained unmatched. CDR3 length: 14 residues. Germline lookup yields CDR1 SGHNT and CDR2 YYREEE (reference sequence). The CDR3 region has the DNA TGTGCCAGCAGCTTACAGGGGTTGCTCTCTGAAGCTTTCTTT. This gives the protein CASSLQGLLSEAFF.

In this sample, this clonotype turned up a few times. The chain combines TRBV7-6 with TRBJ1-2; D may be TRBD1 (5 bases). CDR1 and CDR2 from the germline V gene are SGHVS and FNYEAQ. This CDR3 spans 15 amino acids. The V gene lost 5 bases and the J gene lost 3 bases, with 16 bases spanning the gap. The CDR3 reads CASSQGVGLDYGYTF. The DNA for the CDR3 is TGTGCCAGCAGCCAGGGAGTAGGGTTGGACTATGGCTACACCTTC.

This chain uses TRBV20-1 with TRBJ1-4, with D uncertain. CDR3 length equals 16 residues. V lost 2 bases to trimming and J lost 0 bases, with 13 bases between them. Germline V CDR1 and CDR2: DFQATT, SNEGSKA (reference sequence). CDR3 residues: CSARRHLPSTNEKLFF. CDR3 in DNA: TGCAGTGCTAGAAGGCACTTACCGTCAACTAATGAAAAACTGTTTTTT.

The table lists this clonotype with many counts. The V call is TRBV7-8, the J call TRBJ2-1; D is possibly TRBD1 (6 bases). Germline assignment: CDR1 SGHVS and CDR2 FQNEAQ. This CDR3 spans 13 amino acids. With 5 bases removed from V and 6 bases from J, the gap between germline ends came to 11 bases. In DNA, the CDR3 is TGTGCCAGCAGCCACAACAGGGTCAATGAGCAGTTCTTC. Protein sequence: CASSHNRVNEQFF.

The chain uses TRBV20-1 and TRBJ2-7, with D uncertain. There are 12 residues in the CDR3. V was trimmed by 0 bases and J by 4 bases, leaving 7 bases between them. From germline, CDR1 is DFQATT and CDR2 SNEGSKA (reference sequence). CDR3 protein: CSARDHLYEQYF. As DNA, the CDR3 is TGCAGTGCTAGAGACCACCTATACGAGCAGTACTTC.

This clonotype was observed a handful of times. This chain connects TRBV7-8 to TRBJ2-5, with D tentatively TRBD1 or TRBD2 (5 bases each). The CDR3 has 15 residues. Germline loops: CDR1 SGHVS, CDR2 FQNEAQ. Trimming removed 1 base at V and 0 bases at J, with 9 bases between. The CDR3 loop is CASSLELGDQETQYF. CDR3 nucleotide sequence: TGTGCCAGCAGCTTAGAGTTGGGGGACCAAGAGACCCAGTACTTC.

V is TRBV7-3 and J is TRBJ2-4, with D tentatively TRBD2 (5 bases). The length of the CDR3 is 19 residues. Per germline, CDR1 SGHTA and CDR2 FQGTGA. With 5 bases removed from V and 2 bases from J, the gap between germline ends came to 25 bases. The DNA for the CDR3 is TGTGCCAGCAGCCTTTTCGGGGATTCTCTCCTGGGGTCCAAAAACATTCAGTACTTC. It specifies CASSLFGDSLLGSKNIQYF.

This rearrangement joins TRBV11-2 to TRBJ2-2, with unresolved D. Germline V gene data show CDR1 as SGHAT and CDR2 as FQNNGV. The CDR3 is 15 residues long. V was pared by 2 bases and J by 3 bases, with 10 bases between. Here the CDR3 reads CASSLNGFDTGELFF. The CDR3 DNA reads TGTGCCAGCAGCTTAAACGGGTTTGACACCGGGGAGCTGTTTTTT.

This clonotype was counted between two and nine times. The chain recombines TRBV7-3 with TRBJ2-5; possibly TRBD2 for D (6 bases). CDR3 size: 15 residues. Trimming stripped 8 bases from V and 2 bases from J, with 18 bases between. Germline values: CDR1 SGHTA, CDR2 FQGTGA. The CDR3 here is CASGLTGGSQETQYF. CDR3 coding DNA: TGTGCCAGCGGACTTACCGGGGGTAGTCAAGAGACCCAGTACTTC.

This clonotype was picked up a small number of times. The chain combines TRBV19 with TRBJ1-2, with 7 positions matching TRBD1. This CDR3 region has 13 residues. J lost 7 bases, V lost 5 bases, and 7 bases had no gene match. Germline V CDR1 and CDR2: LNHDA, SQIVND (reference sequence). The CDR3 bases are TGTGCCAGTAGTCCGTCGACAGGGTCTGGCTACACCTTC. This encodes CASSPSTGSGYTF.

In this sample, this clonotype turned up a few times. The gene calls are TRBV6-6 and TRBJ1-4; 9 bases match TRBD1. The germline CDR1 and CDR2 sequences are MNHNY and SVGAGI (reference sequence). V lost 6 bases to trimming and J lost 7 bases; unmatched junction nucleotides: 12. CDR3 length: 16 amino acids. CDR3 sequence: CASRKEDRGNGEKLFF. In nucleotides, the CDR3 is TGTGCCAGCAGAAAGGAGGACAGGGGAAACGGTGAAAAACTGTTTTTT.

This clonotype has only a few counts. The chain recombines TRBV12-3 or TRBV12-4 with TRBJ1-3; the D is unclear. The CDR3 sequence is 12 residues long. With 5 bases removed from V and 2 bases from J, the gap between germline ends came to 4 bases. In DNA form, the CDR3 reads TGTGCCAGCAGTCGACCTGGAAACACCATATATTTT. Protein: CASSRPGNTIYF.

This clonotype has at least ten counts. The chain combines TRBV12-3 or TRBV12-4 with TRBJ2-7; no firm D call. There are 14 residues in the CDR3. V lost 3 bases, J lost 1 base, and 10 bases lay in between. The CDR3 coding sequence is TGTGCCAGCAGTTTGGATCCCCGATCCTACGAGCAGTACTTC. This encodes CASSLDPRSYEQYF.

As for this clonotype: Germline is not matched at one junction end, which may reflect a read error. The chain combines TRBV5-6 with TRBJ2-3; D possibly corresponds to TRBD2 (6 bases). There are 16 residues in the CDR3. The germline V gene encodes CDR1 SGHDT and CDR2 YYEEEE. In DNA form, the CDR3 reads TGTGCCAGCAGCGCGGGACTCCCAATGGGCACAGATACGCCGTCTTTT. Its protein product is CASSAGLPMGTDTPSF.

The chain has TRBV19 and TRBJ1-4; perhaps TRBD1 as D (5 bases). V shed 5 bases and J shed 4 bases, with 17 bases lying between them. The CDR3 sequence is 16 residues long. Per germline, CDR1 LNHDA and CDR2 SQIVND (reference sequence). The CDR3 loop is CASSDRHAGYNEKLFF. CDR3 in DNA: TGTGCCAGTAGTGACCGTCACGCAGGGTATAATGAAAAACTGTTTTTT.

The V and J genes are TRBV7-2 and TRBJ2-7, with D unclear. V was cut by 1 base and J by 9 bases, with 16 bases left in between. Germline V gene lookup returns CDR1 SGHTA and CDR2 FQGNSA. CDR3 length: 14 amino acids. The CDR3 sequence: CASSLVPLGDGQYF. CDR3 sequence (DNA): TGTGCCAGCAGCTTAGTCCCCCTAGGAGACGGGCAGTACTTC.

Ten or more counts support this clonotype. The rearrangement uses TRBV7-2 and TRBJ1-1, with D unresolved. Germline values: CDR1 SGHTA, CDR2 FQGNSA. The CDR3 consists of 14 residues. With 1 base removed from V and 4 bases from J, the gap between germline ends came to 10 bases. The CDR3 loop is CASSLGGFGTEAFF. The CDR3 nucleotides are TGTGCCAGCAGCTTAGGAGGGTTTGGCACTGAAGCTTTCTTT. Looking up the rest from reference TRBV7-2 and TRBJ1-1 gives the full variable domain: GAGVSQSPSNKVTEKGKDVELRCDPISGHTALYWYRQSLGQGLEFLIYFQGNSAPDKSGLPSDRFSAERTGGSVSTLTIQRTQQEDSAVYLCASSLGGFGTEAFFGQGTRLTVV.

The chain recombines TRBV20-1 with TRBJ1-5; D may be TRBD1 (6 bases). V gave up 6 bases and J gave up 0 bases, with 15 bases separating them. The length of the CDR3 is 15 residues. Germline CDR1 reads DFQATT; CDR2 reads SNEGSKA (reference sequence). This CDR3 reads CSASRTDYSNQPQHF. CDR3 DNA sequence: TGCAGTGCCAGCCGGACAGACTATAGCAATCAGCCCCAGCATTTT.

This clonotype was counted many times. The chain is built from TRBV7-9 and TRBJ1-6; 9 nucleotides align to TRBD1. The CDR3 is made up of 15 amino acids. V lost 7 bases and J lost 9; bases outside the gene matches: 10. CDR1 SEHNR and CDR2 FQNEAQ come from the germline V gene (reference sequence). In nucleotides, the CDR3 is TGTGCCAGCAACTCCGGGACAGGGATCGGTTCACCCCTCCACTTT. It encodes CASNSGTGIGSPLHF.

This clonotype has more than one count but fewer than ten. This chain links TRBV29-1 with TRBJ2-7; D is ambiguous. The V end lost 2 bases, the J end lost 2 bases, and 7 bases lay between the germline ends. The CDR3 covers 12 residues. The germline gives CDR1 SQVTM, CDR2 ANQGSEA. The CDR3 region has the DNA TGCAGCGTTGAAACGGAGACCTACGAGCAGTACTTC. Residues: CSVETETYEQYF.

This clonotype occurred a few times. DNA of the CDR3: TGTGCCAGCAACCCACAGGGTTGGACTGAAGCTTTCTTT. It specifies CASNPQGWTEAFF. The genes are TRBV6-5 and TRBJ1-1; TRBD1 might be the D (6 bases). The CDR3 length is 13 residues. Trimming took off 7 bases at V and 5 bases at J, with 14 bases between the two ends. CDR1 MNHEY and CDR2 SVGAGI come from the germline V gene.